This T cell receptor beta chain was observed in a study of shared clonotypes between healthy human individuals. Clones were sequenced by immunoSEQ multiplex PCR, and TCRdb holds only the in-frame ones, with some missing. The profile shows about 2.4 million clones, 90% to 95% of them singletons. The CDR3 runs 16 residues. The ends were cut back, 2 bases at V and 0 bases at J, with 11 bases in the middle. The germline V gene encodes CDR1 SGHAT and CDR2 FQNNGV. This receptor was taken from a man younger than 35 in good health. The specimen was naive CD4+ T cells sorted from blood. Subset in this sample: CD45RA+ positively selected. The chain joins TRBV11-2 to TRBJ2-1, with a tentative D call TRBD2 (5 bases). As DNA, the CDR3 is TGTGCCAGCAGCTTACGGGAAGTCAGCTCCTACAATGAGCAGTTCTTC. It translates to CASSLREVSSYNEQFF. Variable domain in full (rest from reference TRBV11-2 and TRBJ2-1): EAGVAQSPRYKIIEKRQSVAFWCNPISGHATLYWYQQILGQGPKLLIQFQNNGVVDDSQLPKDRFSAERLKGVDSTLKIQPAKLEDSAVYLCASSLREVSSYNEQFFGPGTRLTVL.